The 21 T cell receptor beta chains in this list originate from one sample, sequenced in a study of blood T cell repertoires in COVID-19 (dated by TCRdb to about 2020). The library was made by the immunoSEQ multiplex PCR assay. Entries here come from immuneACCESS through TCRdb and include only in-frame sequences with V and J called. Some clones fail to appear in such tables; in the studies checked, an unresolved V gene covers under half of the shortfall, and the cause of the remainder is unknown. For this sample the table gives over 150,000 clones, of which about 81% were detected only once. The top ten hold 7.3% of the sample. The sequenced material came from PBMCs or T cells enriched from blood (not recorded which). The receptors originated from a man over 45 who had recovered from COVID-19.

The rearrangement joins TRBV30 to TRBJ2-7; 8 nucleotides align to TRBD1. This CDR3 region has 14 residues. Per the germline V gene, CDR1 is GTSNPN and CDR2 is SVGIG (reference sequence). Losses at the gene ends were 0 bases for V and 1 base for J; bases not matched to a gene: 2. CDR3 coding DNA: TGTGCCTGGAGTGTAGGGACAGGATCCTACGAGCAGTACTTC. This codes for CAWSVGTGSYEQYF. The full variable domain, completed using reference TRBV30 and TRBJ2-7, is SQTIHQWPATLVQPVGSPLSLECTVEGTSNPNLYWYRQAAGRGLQLLFYSVGIGQISSEVPQNLSASRPQDRQFILSSKKLLLSDSGFYLCAWSVGTGSYEQYFGPGTRLTVT.

The count of this clone is one. The chain recombines TRBV5-8 with TRBJ2-5; unclear D gene. Germline V gives CDR1 SGHTS, CDR2 YDEGEE. Between the trimmed V and J ends, which lost 3 bases and 2 bases, there was a span of 11 bases. This CDR3 is 14 amino acids long. The CDR3 sequence: CASSWPQRQETQYF. Written as DNA, the CDR3 is TGTGCCAGCAGCTGGCCCCAACGACAAGAGACCCAGTACTTC. Full variable domain (outside the CDR3, taken from reference TRBV5-8 and TRBJ2-5): EAGVTQSPTHLIKTRGQQATLRCSPISGHTSVYWYQQALGLGLQFLLWYDEGEERNRGNFPPRFSGRQFPNYSSELNVNALELEDSALYLCASSWPQRQETQYFGPGTRLLVL.

This CDR3 reads CASSADTGNTGELFF. CDR3 DNA sequence: TGCGCCAGCTCCGCGGATACAGGAAACACCGGGGAGCTGTTTTTT. The chain joins TRBV4-3 to TRBJ2-2; D is possibly TRBD1 (5 bases). Trimming cost V 8 bases and J 2 bases, with 15 bases left between them. CDR1 and CDR2 from the germline V gene are LGHNA and YSLEER. The CDR3 sequence is 15 residues long.

The J gene is TRBJ1-5, the V gene TRBV12-3 or TRBV12-4, with D unclear. The CDR3 runs to 13 residues. Trimming removed 6 bases from V and 4 bases from J, with 10 bases in between. As DNA, the CDR3 is TGTGCCAGCAGCATCCGGGTGAATCAGCCCCAGCATTTT. It is translated as CASSIRVNQPQHF.

The chain employs TRBV19 and TRBJ2-5, with TRBD2 matching 7 bases. The CDR3 sequence is 14 residues long. The trim removed 11 bases at V and 4 bases at J, leaving 13 bases unmatched. Germline-derived CDR1 and CDR2 are LNHDA and SQIVND (reference sequence). CDR3 residues: CAPPGSREGETQYF. DNA of the CDR3: TGTGCCCCCCCGGGAAGCAGGGAGGGAGAGACCCAGTACTTC.

The V call is TRBV6-2 or TRBV6-3, the J call TRBJ1-1, with TRBD1 as a possible D gene (5 bases). The CDR3 loop spans 15 amino acids. Trimming took 5 bases from V and 3 from J, leaving 16 bases between them. Germline CDR1 is MNHEY and CDR2 is SVGEGT. The CDR3 sequence: CASSGRGKTYTEAFF. The CDR3 DNA sequence: TGTGCCAGCAGTGGCCGGGGGAAGACCTACACTGAAGCTTTCTTT.

V is TRBV10-3 and J is TRBJ2-1; 8 nucleotides match TRBD2. CDR3 length: 16 residues. CDR1 ENHRY and CDR2 SYGVKD come from the germline V gene. The V and J ends lost 8 bases and 7 bases, in that order; junction bases with no gene match: 16. CDR3 protein: CAISTAGGGNENEQFF. In DNA, the CDR3 is TGTGCCATCTCAACCGCCGGGGGGGGAAATGAGAATGAGCAGTTCTTC.

The chain uses TRBV3-1 (or the pseudogene TRBV3-2) and TRBJ1-5, with TRBD1 as a possible D gene (6 bases). The V and J ends lost 0 bases and 2 bases respectively, with 11 bases between them. The CDR3 covers 16 residues. CDR1 LGHDT and CDR2 YNNKEL come from the germline V gene (reference sequence). The CDR3 here is CASSQDYRAGNQPQHF. Here the CDR3 DNA reads TGTGCCAGCAGCCAAGATTACAGGGCCGGCAATCAGCCCCAGCATTTT.

The CDR3 DNA sequence: TGTGCCAGCAGCCAAGATTGGGGAGGCCAAGAAGGCTACACCTTC. It codes for CASSQDWGGQEGYTF. The chain carries TRBV4-2 and TRBJ1-2; D uncertain. The CDR3 consists of 15 residues. The germline V gene encodes CDR1 LGHNA and CDR2 YNFKEQ. Trimming removed 0 bases from V and 8 bases from J, with 16 bases in between.

This chain uses TRBV7-6 with TRBJ2-7; 7 bases are shared with TRBD1. The CDR3 covers 13 residues. The germline gives CDR1 SGHVS, CDR2 FNYEAQ. Germline trimming cut 5 bases from V and 6 bases from J; bases unmatched to any gene: 7. The CDR3 loop is CASSLGTAGEQYF. The CDR3 region has the DNA TGTGCCAGCAGCCTTGGGACAGCCGGCGAGCAGTACTTC. Looking up the rest from reference TRBV7-6 and TRBJ2-7 gives the full variable domain: GAGVSQSPRYKVTKRGQDVALRCDPISGHVSLYWYRQALGQGPEFLTYFNYEAQQDKSGLPNDRFSAERPEGSISTLTIQRTEQRDSAMYRCASSLGTAGEQYFGPGTRLTVT.

V usage is TRBV5-8 and J usage is TRBJ1-6; D perhaps matches TRBD1 (6 bases). The CDR3 has 14 residues. V lost 4 bases, J lost 5 bases, and 10 bases lay in between. CDR1 SGHTS and CDR2 YDEGEE come from the germline V gene. This CDR3 is CASSRTGNNSPLHF. The CDR3 DNA reads as TGTGCCAGCAGCCGAACAGGGAATAATTCACCCCTCCACTTT.

V and J are TRBV6-5 and TRBJ1-1; TRBD1 aligns across 9 bases. Germline assignment: CDR1 MNHEY and CDR2 SVGAGI. The V gene end was trimmed by 7 bases and the J gene end by 5 bases; junction bases not matched to a gene: 8. This CDR3 is 14 amino acids long. CDR3 loop: CASIFDRGRTEAFF. The CDR3 DNA is TGTGCCAGCATCTTCGACAGGGGGAGGACTGAAGCTTTCTTT.

CDR3: CASSQGLVRGPVANVLTF. DNA for the CDR3: TGCGCCAGCAGCCAAGGTCTCGTCAGGGGGCCCGTGGCCAACGTCCTGACTTTC. The chain combines TRBV4-1 with TRBJ2-6; TRBD1 agrees at 8 bases. Germline-derived CDR1 and CDR2 are MGHRA and YSYEKL. CDR3 length equals 18 residues. J lost 6 bases, V lost 1 base, and 11 bases had no gene match.

This rearrangement joins TRBV7-2 to TRBJ1-1; 9 bases line up with TRBD1. This CDR3 contains 15 residues. Germline V gene data show CDR1 as SGHTA and CDR2 as FQGNSA. J was trimmed by 4 bases and V by 5 bases; bases with no gene match: 8. CDR3 sequence (DNA): TGTGCCAGCAGCCAAAAACAGGGGGCGGGCACTGAAGCTTTCTTT. Amino acid sequence: CASSQKQGAGTEAFF.

The chain uses TRBV19 and TRBJ1-2, with 7 bases aligning to TRBD1. Trimming cost V 9 bases and J 6 bases; bases outside gene matches: 10. CDR1 is LNHDA, CDR2 SQIVND, per germline (reference sequence). The CDR3 is made up of 13 amino acids. The CDR3 DNA reads as TGTGCCAGCCGCAGGGGGATTCGGGATGGCTACACCTTC. Its translation is CASRRGIRDGYTF.

The chain joins TRBV29-1 to TRBJ2-7; 10 bases align to TRBD1. This CDR3 has 13 residues. V trimming: 1 base; J trimming: 7 bases; junction bases outside the gene matches: 4. CDR1 and CDR2 from the germline V gene are SQVTM and ANQGSEA. The CDR3 sequence is CSVEGTGGREQYF. The CDR3, as DNA: TGCAGCGTTGAAGGGACAGGGGGGAGGGAGCAGTACTTC.

The chain couples TRBV4-2 to TRBJ2-2; 12 nucleotides agree with TRBD2. The CDR3 is 18 residues long. V was pared by 4 bases and J by 4 bases, with 10 bases of the junction left unmatched. The germline V gene has CDR1 LGHNA and CDR2 YNFKEQ. The CDR3 DNA reads as TGTGCCAGCAGCCCTACTAGCGGGGGGAGGTTCGGCACCGGGGAGCTGTTTTTT. It is translated as CASSPTSGGRFGTGELFF.

Regarding this clone: One end of the junction fails to match germline, which may point to a read error. CDR3 sequence (DNA): TGCGCCAGCAGTTTACGTACAGGGATTAGCACAGATACGCAGTATTTT. Protein product: CASSLRTGISTDTQYF. The chain uses TRBV27 and TRBJ2-3; maybe TRBD1 (6 bases). This CDR3 spans 16 amino acids. Germline CDR1 MNHEY, CDR2 SMNVEV (reference sequence).

The J gene is TRBJ1-4, the V gene TRBV2, with D maybe TRBD1 (6 bases). In germline, CDR1 is SNHLY, CDR2 FYNNEI. Trimming removed 6 bases from V and 0 bases from J, with 23 bases in between. The CDR3 covers 19 residues. CDR3 in amino acids: CASRMTGSFSLATNEKLFF. The CDR3 DNA reads as TGTGCCAGCAGGATGACAGGCTCCTTTTCTCTTGCAACTAATGAAAAACTGTTTTTT.

This chain joins TRBV10-3 and TRBJ2-3; 11 bases fit TRBD2. CDR1 and CDR2 from the germline V gene are ENHRY and SYGVKD. The CDR3 has 15 amino acids. The V gene end was trimmed by 7 bases and the J gene end by 1 base; junction bases not matched to a gene: 4. The CDR3 region is CAIKELAGGTDTQYF. In DNA form, the CDR3 reads TGTGCCATCAAAGAACTAGCGGGGGGCACAGATACGCAGTATTTT.

The genes are TRBV4-1 and TRBJ1-3; weak D call: TRBD1 (5 bases). Trimming removed 2 bases from V and 1 base from J, with 12 bases in between. Germline-derived CDR1 and CDR2 are MGHRA and YSYEKL. The CDR3 is 16 residues long. For the CDR3, the DNA is TGCGCCAGCAGCCAAAATTGGGGCGATTCTGGAAACACCATATATTTT. Translation gives CASSQNWGDSGNTIYF.